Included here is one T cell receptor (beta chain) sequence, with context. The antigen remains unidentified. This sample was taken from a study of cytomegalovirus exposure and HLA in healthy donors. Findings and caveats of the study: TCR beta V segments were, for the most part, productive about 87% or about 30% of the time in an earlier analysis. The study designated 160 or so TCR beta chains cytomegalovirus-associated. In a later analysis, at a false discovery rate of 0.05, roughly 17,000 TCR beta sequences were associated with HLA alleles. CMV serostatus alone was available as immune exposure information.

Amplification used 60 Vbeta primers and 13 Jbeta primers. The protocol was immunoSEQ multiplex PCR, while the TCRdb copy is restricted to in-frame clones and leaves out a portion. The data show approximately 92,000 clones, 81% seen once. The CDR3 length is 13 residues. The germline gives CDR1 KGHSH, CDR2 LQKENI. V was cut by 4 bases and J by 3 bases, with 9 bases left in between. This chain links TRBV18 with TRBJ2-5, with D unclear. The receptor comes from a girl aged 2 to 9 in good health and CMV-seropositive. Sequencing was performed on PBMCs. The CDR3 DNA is TGTGCCAGCTCACGCAGCCGGGAAGAGACCCAGTACTTC. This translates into CASSRSREETQYF. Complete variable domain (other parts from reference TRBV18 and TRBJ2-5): NAGVMQNPRHLVRRRGQEARLRCSPMKGHSHVYWYRQLPEEGLKFMVYLQKENIIDESGMPKERFSAEFPKEGPSILRIQQVVRGDSAAYFCASSRSREETQYFGPGTRLLVL.